The entry below describes one TCR beta chain. The sample is drawn from a study of blood T cell repertoires in COVID-19. Study-wide context: Samples representing acute and convalescent COVID-19 were sourced from the United States, Italy and Spain. Sample material is recorded as cDNA or gDNA derived from T cells, B-cell-depleted T cells, or PBMCs.

Profiling relied on immunoSEQ multiplex PCR, and the TCRdb table lists in-frame clones only, not all of them. Of approximately 70,000 clones in the sample, roughly four fifths were seen once. The CDR3 contains 14 residues. The V segment lost 3 bases and the J segment 8 bases; nucleotides outside the gene matches: 5. The germline CDR1 and CDR2 sequences are LGHDT and YNNKEL (reference sequence). What was sequenced was peripheral blood. This chain uses TRBV3-1 (or the pseudogene TRBV3-2) with TRBJ2-1; 9 bases match TRBD1. This clonotype was sampled from a woman older than 75 with acute or convalescent COVID-19. For the CDR3, the DNA is TGTGCCAGCAGCCACTCGGGACAGGGATATGAGCAGTTCTTC. Protein sequence: CASSHSGQGYEQFF.